This TCR beta chain was captured in a study of T cell responses to AZD1222 COVID-19 vaccine. Looking at the study overall: Second doses at about 4 or about 12 weeks were pooled. Points from the study as a whole: Seropositive status at baseline applied to only five to seven AZD1222 recipients. Nearly half of unique spike-specific TCRs reportedly avoided B.1.351 and B.1.1.7 mutated regions. Donors in the cohort were predominantly white British and more often female, and clonal diversity was possibly underestimated.

V was clipped by 5 bases and J by 5 bases; unmatched bases: 6. This CDR3 has 15 residues. From germline, CDR1 is SGHVS and CDR2 FNYEAQ. The count of this clone is one. Its antigen remains unidentified. Libraries were prepared by immunoSEQ multiplex PCR; TCRdb keeps only in-frame clonotypes and omits some of them. The sample includes 150,000 to 200,000 clones, 85% to 95% of them seen just once. Sequencing was performed on peripheral blood, taken on day 0 of AZD1222 vaccination. The sequence came from an adult in good health. The chain joins TRBV7-6 to TRBJ2-5, with 12 bases lining up with TRBD2. The CDR3 loop is CASSLRTSGAETQYF. Here the CDR3 DNA reads TGTGCCAGCAGCCTCCGGACTAGCGGGGCGGAGACCCAGTACTTC.